The sequence of this T cell receptor (beta chain) was determined in a study of post-analysis software for immune sequencing data. Study results and caveats: The five TRBV segments detected at higher frequency in patients than in controls included TRBV5-6, TRBV5-1 and TRBV20-1. Under F measure analysis, samples from one preparation batch co-clustered strongly.

cDNA libraries for TCR beta contained unique molecular identifiers. In TCRdb, the PCR reads were re-called with MiXCR into one record per CDR3 protein. The sample includes approximately 180,000 distinct CDR3 sequences, approximately 30% of them seen just once. This CDR3 has 15 residues. The junction had 14 bases not matched to a gene; V was cut back by 6 bases and J by 6 bases. Germline values: CDR1 LGHDT, CDR2 YNNKEL (reference sequence). As concerns this clonotype: The antigen is undetermined.

The rearrangement links TRBV3-1 to TRBJ2-7; TRBD2 matches 7 bases. The sample was blood. The TCR sequence derives from a girl aged 10-17 years with multiple sclerosis. Written as DNA, the CDR3 is TGTGCCAGCAGTTCCCCCGGGAGCGGGACCCCCGAGCAGTACTTC. Translating gives CASSSPGSGTPEQYF.